The rows below give T cell receptor beta chains drawn from one sample of a study of blood T cell repertoires in COVID-19. Clones were sequenced by immunoSEQ multiplex PCR, and TCRdb holds only the in-frame ones, with some missing. This table holds about 18,000 clones, 75% to 90% found once. Specimen: peripheral blood. Receptor source: a man aged 45 to 65 with active COVID-19. Both conserved end residues are part of each CDR3. Each record gives: J gene, V gene, clone size, D gene, CDR3 DNA, CDR3 protein. The D gene is left open where the match is weak. Only some rows state a clone size, as once, few, many or a class for expanded clones.

>TRBJ2-7|TRBV24-1|NA|NA
TGTGCCACCAGTGATCAAGGCAGGGGAAGGTCCTACGAGCAGTACTTC
CATSDQGRGRSYEQYF
>TRBJ1-4|TRBV6-5|NA|NA
TGTGCCAGCAGCCAAGACAGGCTCCTGTTTTTT
CASSQDRLLFF
>TRBJ2-3|TRBV5-1|NA|TRBD2
TGCGCCAGCAGCGGGACTAGCGGGACTAGCACAGATACGCAGTATTTT
CASSGTSGTSTDTQYF
>TRBJ2-3|TRBV9|NA|TRBD2
TGTGCCAGCAGCGGGGGGACTACTAGCACAGATACGCAGTATTTT
CASSGGTTSTDTQYF
>TRBJ2-6|TRBV29-1|NA|NA
TGCAGCGCCTTTTACTCTGGGGCCAACGTCCTGACTTTC
CSAFYSGANVLTF
>TRBJ1-4|TRBV3-1/TRBV3-2|few|NA
TGTGCCAGCAGCCTGAGTCCCAGGTATAATGAAAAACTGTTTTTT
CASSLSPRYNEKLFF
>TRBJ1-1|TRBV7-3|NA|NA
TGTGCCAGCAGCCGGACATTGAACACTGAAGCTTTCTTT
CASSRTLNTEAFF
>TRBJ2-7|TRBV9|NA|NA
TGTGCCAGCAGCGTAGACAATCGGAGAGGGAGCGAGCAGTACTTC
CASSVDNRRGSEQYF
>TRBJ1-4|TRBV19|NA|TRBD1
TGTGCCAGTAGGGGACAGGGAAAAGGGCGAACTAATGAAAAACTGTTTTTT
CASRGQGKGRTNEKLFF
>TRBJ1-1|TRBV4-3|hyperexpanded|NA
TGCGCCAGCAGCCAAGATGGCACAGGGAGCGACACTGAAGCTTTCTTT
CASSQDGTGSDTEAFF
>TRBJ2-1|TRBV28|NA|TRBD1
TGTGCCAGCTCTCGAACAGGGGGCAATGAGCAGTTCTTC
CASSRTGGNEQFF
>TRBJ1-2|TRBV27|NA|NA
TGTGCCAGCAGTTCCCCCCGGCAGGGGAACTATGGCTACACCTTC
CASSSPRQGNYGYTF
>TRBJ2-1|TRBV9|NA|NA
TGTGCCAGCAGCGTAGACTCTAGACCTAGCGATGAGCAGTTCTTC
CASSVDSRPSDEQFF
>TRBJ1-5|TRBV7-6|NA|TRBD1
TGTGCCAGCAGCTTAGGGGTGAGACAGGGGCTCGATCAGCCCCAGCATTTT
CASSLGVRQGLDQPQHF
>TRBJ2-4|TRBV6-2/TRBV6-3|NA|TRBD2
TGTGCCAGCAGTTCCGGGACTAGCGAAGCCAAAAACATTCAGTACTTC
CASSSGTSEAKNIQYF
>TRBJ1-2|TRBV4-3|NA|NA
TGCGCCAGCAGCCAAGACCCGGGATTTAACTATGGCTACACCTTC
CASSQDPGFNYGYTF
>TRBJ2-4|TRBV28|NA|NA
TGTGCCAGCAGTATAACAGGGTCCAAAAACATTCAGTACTTC
CASSITGSKNIQYF
>TRBJ1-2|TRBV20-1|NA|NA
TGCAGTGCGCCCTCAGGGCATGGCTACACCTTC
CSAPSGHGYTF
>TRBJ2-5|TRBV6-2/TRBV6-3|NA|TRBD2
TGTGCCAGCAGTGATGGACTAGCGGGAGGGCGGGGAGAGACCCAGTACTTC
CASSDGLAGGRGETQYF
>TRBJ2-5|TRBV10-3|NA|TRBD2
TGTGCCATCAGTGAGTCCGGGGGGGCTCAAGAGACCCAGTACTTC
CAISESGGAQETQYF
>TRBJ2-5|TRBV27|NA|NA
TGTGCCAGCAGTTTGGGTTACGGGGGGACCCAGTACTTC
CASSLGYGGTQYF
>TRBJ2-1|TRBV6-5|NA|TRBD2
TGTGCCAGCAGTTACGCGGGAGGGGGTGAGCAGTTCTTC
CASSYAGGGEQFF
>TRBJ1-1|TRBV9|NA|TRBD1
TGTGCCAGCAGCGTCCTTCCGTTGGGGACAGGGAATGTGGCGGGCGCTGAAGCTTTCTTT
CASSVLPLGTGNVAGAEAFF
>TRBJ1-6|TRBV5-5|NA|TRBD1
TGTGCCAGCAGCTCCCTGGACAGGGGAGGCAATTCACCCCTCCACTTT
CASSSLDRGGNSPLHF
>TRBJ2-3|TRBV5-1|NA|TRBD2
TGCGCCAGCAGCTTGTTTTTAGCGGGAGGTCGGTCAGATACGCAGTATTTT
CASSLFLAGGRSDTQYF
>TRBJ2-7|TRBV18|NA|NA
TGTGCCAGCTCATCCAACCCCGGACCCAATCCCGAGGGCTACGAGCAGTACTTC
CASSSNPGPNPEGYEQYF
>TRBJ2-5|TRBV2|NA|TRBD1
TGTGCCAGCAGATGGGACAGGGAAGAGACCCAGTACTTC
CASRWDREETQYF
>TRBJ1-3|TRBV28|few|NA
TGTGCCAGCAGAAGGGGCTCTGGAAACACCATATATTTT
CASRRGSGNTIYF
>TRBJ2-2|TRBV4-1|NA|TRBD2
TGCGCCAGCAGCTCGGGACTAGCGGGGACGAACACCGGGGAGCTGTTTTTT
CASSSGLAGTNTGELFF
>TRBJ2-1|TRBV6-5|once|NA
TGTGCCAGCAGTTACGACCTAGCACATGAGCAGTTCTTC
CASSYDLAHEQFF
>TRBJ1-2|TRBV7-9|NA|TRBD1
TGTGCCAGCAGCTTAGTCGGGACAGGGGATGGCTACACCTTC
CASSLVGTGDGYTF
>TRBJ2-2|TRBV9|NA|TRBD2
TGTGCCAGCAGCGTATATACCGGGACTAGCGGATACTTCATGAACACCGAGGAGCTGTTTTTT
CASSVYTGTSGYFMNTEELFF
>TRBJ2-7|TRBV28|NA|TRBD1
TGTGCCAGCAGTTTTGGACAGGGCTACGAGCAGTACTTC
CASSFGQGYEQYF
>TRBJ1-5|TRBV19|NA|NA
TGTGCCAGTAGTACGGGAAATAGCAATCAGCCCCAGCATTTT
CASSTGNSNQPQHF
>TRBJ1-1|TRBV6-5|once|NA
TGTGCCAGCAAGTGGGCCAGCCCCAACACTGAAGCTTTCTTT
CASKWASPNTEAFF
>TRBJ2-2|TRBV7-2|few|NA
TGTGCCAGCAGCTCTAGGATGGACACCGGGGAGCTGTTTTTT
CASSSRMDTGELFF
>TRBJ2-3|TRBV3-1/TRBV3-2|NA|TRBD2
TGTGCCAGCAGCCGTCGACTAGCGGGACGCACAGATACGCAGTATTTT
CASSRRLAGRTDTQYF
>TRBJ2-7|TRBV3-1/TRBV3-2|NA|TRBD2
TGTGCCAGCAGCCGAGGGAGGGGATGGGGCTCCGAGCAGTACTTC
CASSRGRGWGSEQYF
>TRBJ2-5|TRBV3-1/TRBV3-2|NA|TRBD2
TGTGCCAGCAGCCAAGGCCTAGCGGGCCAAGAGACCCAGTACTTC
CASSQGLAGQETQYF